This TCR beta chain was sequenced in a study of Graves' ophthalmopathy and Graves' hyperthyroidism. Across the whole study: Peripheral blood sampling preceded any treatment and occurred at initial diagnosis.

The CDR3 loop spans 14 amino acids. In germline, CDR1 is DFQATT, CDR2 SNEGSKA (reference sequence). Trimming took 5 bases from V and 0 from J, leaving 14 bases between them. Researchers took RNA transcripts and amplified TCR beta CDR3 regions from them. In the first round, RT-PCR was carried out with HTBI primers, and a multiplex PCR formed the second round. TCRdb re-called the multiplex PCR reads with MiXCR, one entry per CDR3 protein. The sample lists 450,000 or so distinct CDR3 sequences; about an eighth were seen once. At least ten counts were recorded for this clonotype. Having ophthalmopathy, the donors showed moderate-to-severe activity, CAS ≥3 and NOSPECS ≥4, with disease lasting under 3 months. PBMCs came from roughly 9.1 ml of fresh peripheral blood.

This clonotype was sampled from a woman aged 25-40 years with Graves' ophthalmopathy. The chain is built from TRBV20-1 and TRBJ2-7; D is perhaps TRBD2 (6 bases). Sequencing used blood. The CDR3 coding sequence is TGCAGTGCTCCGGGAGAGGGAAGCTCCTACGAGCAGTACTTC. It is translated as CSAPGEGSSYEQYF.